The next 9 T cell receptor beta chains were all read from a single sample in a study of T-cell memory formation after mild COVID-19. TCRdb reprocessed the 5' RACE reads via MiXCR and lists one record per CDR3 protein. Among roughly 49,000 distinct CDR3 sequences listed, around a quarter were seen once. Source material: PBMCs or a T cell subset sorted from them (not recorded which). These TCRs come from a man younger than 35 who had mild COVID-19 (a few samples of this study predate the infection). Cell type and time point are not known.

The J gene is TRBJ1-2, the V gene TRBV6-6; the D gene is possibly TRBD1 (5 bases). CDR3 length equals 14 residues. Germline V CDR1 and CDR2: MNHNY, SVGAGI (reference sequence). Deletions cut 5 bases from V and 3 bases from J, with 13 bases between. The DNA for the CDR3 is TGTGCCAGCAGTCCCCCCCAGGGTTACTATGGCTACACCTTC. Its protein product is CASSPPQGYYGYTF.

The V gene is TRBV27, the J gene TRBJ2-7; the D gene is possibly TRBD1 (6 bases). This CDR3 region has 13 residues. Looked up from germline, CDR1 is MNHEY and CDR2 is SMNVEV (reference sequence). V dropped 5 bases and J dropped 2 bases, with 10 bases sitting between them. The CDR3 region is CASSRGQTYEQYV. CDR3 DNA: TGTGCCAGCAGTCGTGGACAGACCTACGAGCAGTACGTC.

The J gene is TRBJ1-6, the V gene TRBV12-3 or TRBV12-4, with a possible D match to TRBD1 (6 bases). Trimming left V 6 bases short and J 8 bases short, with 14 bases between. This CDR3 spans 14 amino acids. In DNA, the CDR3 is TGTGCCAGCAGGACCAGGGGTGGTCATTCACCCCTCCACTTT. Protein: CASRTRGGHSPLHF.

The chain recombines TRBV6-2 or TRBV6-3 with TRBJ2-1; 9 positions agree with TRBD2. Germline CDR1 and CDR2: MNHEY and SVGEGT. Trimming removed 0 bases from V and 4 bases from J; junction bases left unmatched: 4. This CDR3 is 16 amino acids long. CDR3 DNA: TGTGCCAGCAGTTACTCGCGACTAGCGGTATACAATGAGCAGTTCTTC. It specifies CASSYSRLAVYNEQFF.

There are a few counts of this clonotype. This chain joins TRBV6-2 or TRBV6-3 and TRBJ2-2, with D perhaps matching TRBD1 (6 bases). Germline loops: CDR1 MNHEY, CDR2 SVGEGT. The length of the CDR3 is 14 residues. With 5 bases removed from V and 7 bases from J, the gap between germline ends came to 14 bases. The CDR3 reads CASSHGTRHGELFF. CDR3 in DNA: TGTGCCAGCAGTCACGGGACAAGGCACGGGGAGCTGTTTTTT.

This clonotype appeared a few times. The CDR3 DNA reads TGTGCCATCAGGGAGACAGCCCCCACCGGGGAGCTGTTTTTT. Translation: CAIRETAPTGELFF. This chain connects TRBV10-3 to TRBJ2-2; TRBD1 might be the D (5 bases). Deletions cut 6 bases from V and 4 bases from J, with 12 bases between. Germline loops: CDR1 ENHRY, CDR2 SYGVKD. This CDR3 comprises 14 residues.

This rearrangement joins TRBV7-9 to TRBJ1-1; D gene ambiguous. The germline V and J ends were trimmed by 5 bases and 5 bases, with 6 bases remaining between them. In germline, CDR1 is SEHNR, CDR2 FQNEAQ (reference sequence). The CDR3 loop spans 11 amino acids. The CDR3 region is CASSHKTEAFF. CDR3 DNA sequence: TGTGCCAGCAGCCACAAAACTGAAGCTTTCTTT.

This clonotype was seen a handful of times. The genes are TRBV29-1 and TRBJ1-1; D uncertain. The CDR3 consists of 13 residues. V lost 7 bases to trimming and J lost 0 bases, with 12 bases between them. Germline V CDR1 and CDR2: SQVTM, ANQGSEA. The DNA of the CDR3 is TGCAGCGCGGAAGACGGGATGAACACTGAAGCTTTCTTT. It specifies CSAEDGMNTEAFF.

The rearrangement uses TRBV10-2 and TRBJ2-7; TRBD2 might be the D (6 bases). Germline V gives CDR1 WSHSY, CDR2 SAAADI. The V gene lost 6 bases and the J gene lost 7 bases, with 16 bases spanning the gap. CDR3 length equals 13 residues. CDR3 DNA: TGCGCCAGCAGCTCTGGACTTGGGGGGGAGCAGTACTTC. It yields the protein CASSSGLGGEQYF.